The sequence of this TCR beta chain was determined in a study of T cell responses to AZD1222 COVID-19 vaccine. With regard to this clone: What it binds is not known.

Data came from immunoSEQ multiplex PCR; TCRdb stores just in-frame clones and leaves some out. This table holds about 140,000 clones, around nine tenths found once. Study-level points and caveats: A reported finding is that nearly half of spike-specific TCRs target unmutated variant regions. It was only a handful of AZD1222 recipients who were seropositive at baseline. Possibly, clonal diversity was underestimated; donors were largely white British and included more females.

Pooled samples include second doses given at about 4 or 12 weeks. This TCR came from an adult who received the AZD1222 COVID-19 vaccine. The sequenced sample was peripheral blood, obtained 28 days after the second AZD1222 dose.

The CDR3 loop is CACREGDEDEQFF. DNA of the CDR3: TGTGCCTGCCGGGAGGGGGACGAAGATGAGCAGTTCTTC. The V and J genes are TRBV7-9 and TRBJ2-1; 8 nucleotides match TRBD2. Trimming cost V 11 bases and J 8 bases; bases outside gene matches: 11. The CDR3 consists of 13 residues. CDR1 is SEHNR and CDR2 is FQNEAQ in the germline V gene (reference sequence).